This entry is about one T cell receptor (beta chain). Individuals drawn from 24 US areas were roughly 18 to 95 years old. Recovered Cohort 3 donors showed two negative PCRs, clearance, or symptom resolution. This record belongs to a study of blood T cell repertoires in COVID-19. Study context: The samples span acute and convalescent COVID-19 from the United States, Italy and Spain. Nucleic acid was either cDNA or gDNA, and it came from T cells, B-cell-depleted T cells, or PBMCs.

The germline gives CDR1 KGHDR, CDR2 SFDVKD. This CDR3 spans 15 amino acids. The J segment lost 4 bases and the V segment lost 4 bases, leaving 5 bases of the junction unmatched. Sequenced by immunoSEQ multiplex PCR; TCRdb stores in-frame clones only, minus some. The profile covers 310,000 or so clones, with roughly nine tenths appearing a single time and approximately 5% taken by the ten largest. This rearrangement joins TRBV24-1 to TRBJ2-2; 7 bases fit TRBD1. Input material: PBMCs or T cells enriched from blood (not recorded which). The source is a woman aged 25 to 39 who had recovered from COVID-19. The CDR3 DNA reads as TGTGCCACCAGTGACAAAACAGGGGCCACCGGGGAGCTGTTTTTT. This codes for CATSDKTGATGELFF.